These 3 T cell receptor beta chains share one sample of origin, sequenced in a study of blood T cell repertoires in COVID-19. Measured with immunoSEQ multiplex PCR; TCRdb has only the in-frame clones, and not every one. Among some 140,000 clones listed, 83% were seen once. Sequencing was carried out using peripheral blood. These receptors originate from a woman aged 55 to 70 with COVID-19, enrolled during active disease.

J is TRBJ1-1 and V is TRBV18; TRBD1 is a possible D gene (5 bases). The CDR3 extends over 13 amino acids. The V end was cut by 2 bases, the J end by 7 bases, with 11 bases between. CDR1 and CDR2 (germline): KGHSH, LQKENI. The CDR3 sequence: CASSPGRGIEAFF. The CDR3, as DNA: TGTGCCAGCTCACCAGGGAGGGGCATTGAAGCTTTCTTT.

The chain joins TRBV5-4 to TRBJ2-2; the match to TRBD2 covers 9 bases. Germline V gene sequence: CDR1 SGHNT, CDR2 YYREEE (reference sequence). V shed 2 bases and J 5 bases; nucleotides not matched to a gene: 4. This CDR3 has 15 amino acids. CDR3 coding DNA: TGTGCCAGCAGCTTAGCGGGGGGAGGAACCGGGGAGCTGTTTTTT. It specifies CASSLAGGGTGELFF.

In this sample, this clone turned up a few times. The genes are TRBV3-1 (or the pseudogene TRBV3-2) and TRBJ1-6; a weak D match, TRBD1 (6 bases). The length of the CDR3 is 15 residues. Germline values: CDR1 LGHDT, CDR2 YNNKEL (reference sequence). V lost 1 base and J 8 bases, leaving 12 bases between the germline ends. The CDR3 nucleotides read TGTGCCAGCAGCCAAGGAGGGGGTTATCATTCACCCCTCCACTTT. It is translated as CASSQGGGYHSPLHF.